This record covers a single T cell receptor (beta chain). The record originates from a study of cytomegalovirus exposure and HLA in healthy donors. PCR primers comprised 60 Vbeta and 13 Jbeta primers. Sequencing was performed with immunoSEQ multiplex PCR; in TCRdb, only in-frame clones are kept and a portion is missing. Among under 200,000 clones, about 78% were seen once, and the ten largest hold 5.7%. This CDR3 is built from 15 residues. The V and J ends lost 1 base and 4 bases respectively, with 10 bases between them. Germline V CDR1 and CDR2: MNHEY, SMNVEV (reference sequence). The TCR originated in a man aged 35-49 years in good health and CMV-seronegative. Input material: PBMCs. The chain couples TRBV27 to TRBJ2-2; D gene uncertain. This CDR3 is CASSLLESSTGELFF. CDR3 in DNA: TGTGCCAGCAGTTTATTGGAGTCTTCCACCGGGGAGCTGTTTTTT.